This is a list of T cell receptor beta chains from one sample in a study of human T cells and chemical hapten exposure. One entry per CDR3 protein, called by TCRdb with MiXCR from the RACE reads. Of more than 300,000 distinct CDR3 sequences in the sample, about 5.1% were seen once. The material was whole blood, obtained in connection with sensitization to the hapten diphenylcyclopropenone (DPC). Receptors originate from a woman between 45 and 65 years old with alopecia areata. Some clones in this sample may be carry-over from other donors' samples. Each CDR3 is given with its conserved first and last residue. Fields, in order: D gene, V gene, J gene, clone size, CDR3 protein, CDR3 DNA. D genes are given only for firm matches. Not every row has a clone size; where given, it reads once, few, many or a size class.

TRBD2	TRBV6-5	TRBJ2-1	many	CASLPKAGGFYNEQFF	TGTGCCAGCCTGCCCAAGGCGGGAGGGTTCTACAATGAGCAGTTCTTC
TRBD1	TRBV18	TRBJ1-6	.	CASSPLPDRGSYNSPLHF	TGTGCCAGCTCACCTCTGCCGGACAGGGGGTCCTATAATTCACCCCTCCACTTT
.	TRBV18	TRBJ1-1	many	CASSPTIQGSNTEAFF	TGTGCCAGCTCACCAACTATTCAGGGGTCGAACACTGAAGCTTTCTTT
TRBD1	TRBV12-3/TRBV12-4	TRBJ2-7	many	CASRLSGTGHREQYF	TGTGCCAGCAGGCTGTCCGGGACAGGGCATAGGGAGCAGTACTTC
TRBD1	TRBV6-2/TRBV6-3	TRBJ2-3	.	CASSWDRGRSTDTQYF	TGTGCCAGCAGTTGGGACAGGGGGCGAAGCACAGATACGCAGTATTTT
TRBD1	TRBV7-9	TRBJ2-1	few	CASSRPASTGGLNEQFF	TGTGCCAGCAGCCGCCCCGCCTCCACAGGGGGTCTAAATGAGCAGTTCTTC
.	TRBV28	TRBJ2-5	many	CASSPQGAQYF	TGTGCCAGCAGTCCCCAAGGAGCCCAGTACTTC
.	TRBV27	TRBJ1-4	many	CASRRSGEGSEKLFF	TGTGCCAGCCGCAGGTCGGGAGAAGGAAGTGAAAAACTGTTTTTT
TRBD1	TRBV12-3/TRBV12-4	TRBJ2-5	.	CASSSGQGPQETQYF	TGTGCCAGCAGTTCGGGACAGGGCCCGCAAGAGACCCAGTACTTC
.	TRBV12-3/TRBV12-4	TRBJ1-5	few	CASTPMGGVVQPQHF	TGTGCCAGCACACCAATGGGGGGGGTGGTTCAGCCCCAGCATTTT
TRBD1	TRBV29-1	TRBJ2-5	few	CSVEYRGGETQYF	TGCAGCGTTGAGTACAGGGGCGGTGAGACCCAGTACTTC
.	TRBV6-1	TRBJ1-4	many	CASDGAANEKLFF	TGTGCCAGCGATGGGGCGGCTAATGAAAAACTGTTTTTT
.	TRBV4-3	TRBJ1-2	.	CASSQAAGAGYTF	TGCGCCAGCAGCCAAGCCGCAGGGGCTGGCTACACCTTC
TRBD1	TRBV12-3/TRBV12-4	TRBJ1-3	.	CASSPTGNGNTIYF	TGTGCCAGCAGCCCGACAGGGAACGGAAACACCATATATTTT
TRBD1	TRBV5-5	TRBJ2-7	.	CASSFQAGTGYYEQYF	TGTGCCAGCAGCTTCCAGGCCGGGACAGGGTACTACGAGCAGTACTTC
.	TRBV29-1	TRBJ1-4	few	CSVRVTNEKLFF	TGCAGCGTTCGAGTAACTAATGAAAAACTGTTTTTT
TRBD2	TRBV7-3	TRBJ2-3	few	CASSSGGGITDTQYF	TGTGCCAGCAGCAGCGGGGGAGGGATTACAGATACGCAGTATTTT
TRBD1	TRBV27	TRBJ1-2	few	CASSSRTGDYGYTF	TGTGCCAGCAGTTCACGGACAGGGGACTATGGCTACACCTTC
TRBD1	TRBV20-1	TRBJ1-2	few	CSADTGENGYTF	TGCAGTGCTGATACAGGGGAGAATGGCTACACCTTC
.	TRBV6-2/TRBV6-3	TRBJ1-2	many	CASRSAQGRGYTF	TGTGCCAGCAGGTCAGCGCAGGGAAGAGGCTACACCTTC
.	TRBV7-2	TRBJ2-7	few	CASSSSGRSYEQYF	TGTGCCAGCAGCTCAAGCGGGCGCTCCTACGAGCAGTACTTC
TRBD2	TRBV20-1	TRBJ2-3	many	CSARGASGNTDTQYF	TGCAGTGCTAGAGGAGCTAGCGGCAACACAGATACGCAGTATTTT
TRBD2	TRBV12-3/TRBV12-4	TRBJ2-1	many	CASSWAGEGDEQFF	TGTGCCAGCAGTTGGGCGGGAGAAGGCGATGAGCAGTTCTTC
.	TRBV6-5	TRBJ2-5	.	CASKSLKTQYF	TGTGCCAGCAAATCTCTAAAGACCCAGTACTTC
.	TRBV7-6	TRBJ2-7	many	CASSLGGQYEQYF	TGTGCCAGCAGCTTAGGGGGACAATACGAGCAGTACTTC
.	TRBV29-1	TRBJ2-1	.	CSVEQDNEQFF	TGCAGCGTTGAGCAAGACAATGAGCAGTTCTTC
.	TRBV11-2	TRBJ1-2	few	CASSLVGQSGYTF	TGTGCCAGCAGCTTAGTGGGCCAGTCGGGCTACACCTTC
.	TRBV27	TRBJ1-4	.	CASSPPWGAGEKLFF	TGTGCCAGCAGTCCCCCGTGGGGGGCGGGTGAAAAACTGTTTTTT
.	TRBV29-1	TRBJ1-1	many	CSVEYRARLNTEAFF	TGCAGCGTTGAATATAGGGCGCGGCTGAACACTGAAGCTTTCTTT
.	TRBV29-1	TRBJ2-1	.	CSSQDVNEQFF	TGCAGCTCCCAGGACGTAAATGAGCAGTTCTTC
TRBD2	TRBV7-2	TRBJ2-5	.	CASSLSSGAQETQYF	TGTGCCAGCAGCTTATCTAGCGGGGCACAAGAGACCCAGTACTTC
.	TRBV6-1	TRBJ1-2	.	CASSEDSVDGYTF	TGTGCCAGCAGTGAAGATTCAGTGGATGGCTACACCTTC
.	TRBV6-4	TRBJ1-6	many	CASSDGGYNSPLHF	TGTGCCAGCAGTGACGGGGGCTATAATTCACCCCTCCACTTT
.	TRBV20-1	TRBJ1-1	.	CSARNMPLGGTEAFF	TGCAGTGCTAGGAATATGCCCCTTGGGGGCACTGAAGCTTTCTTT
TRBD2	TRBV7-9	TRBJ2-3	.	CASSLGSDGRGTDTQYF	TGTGCCAGCAGCTTGGGTTCCGACGGGAGGGGCACAGATACGCAGTATTTT
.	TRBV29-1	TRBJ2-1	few	CSVPGASSYNEQFF	TGCAGCGTTCCAGGCGCCAGCTCCTACAATGAGCAGTTCTTC
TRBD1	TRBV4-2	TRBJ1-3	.	CASSQEGQASSGNTIYF	TGTGCCAGCAGCCAAGAGGGACAGGCCAGCTCTGGAAACACCATATATTTT
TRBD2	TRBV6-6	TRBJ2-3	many	CASNRGLAGDTQYF	TGTGCCAGCAACCGGGGACTAGCGGGGGATACGCAGTATTTT
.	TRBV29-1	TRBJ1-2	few	CSVPRAGRGYTF	TGCAGCGTCCCCCGGGCAGGGAGAGGCTACACCTTC
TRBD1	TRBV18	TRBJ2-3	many	CASSPWDRETDTQYF	TGTGCCAGCTCACCATGGGACAGGGAAACAGATACGCAGTATTTT
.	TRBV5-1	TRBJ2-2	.	CASSLEQGTGELFF	TGCGCCAGCAGCTTGGAACAGGGCACCGGGGAGCTGTTTTTT
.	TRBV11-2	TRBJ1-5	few	CASSQGHFGPQHF	TGTGCCAGCAGCCAGGGACACTTTGGGCCCCAGCATTTT
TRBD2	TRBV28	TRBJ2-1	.	CASSSPRTSGSAGANEQFF	TGTGCCAGCAGTTCCCCCCGGACTAGCGGGAGTGCGGGGGCCAATGAGCAGTTCTTC
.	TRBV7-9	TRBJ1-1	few	CASKYLGGRMNTEAFF	TGTGCCAGCAAATATCTAGGGGGGCGCATGAACACTGAAGCTTTCTTT
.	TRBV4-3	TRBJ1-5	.	CASSQGTGEPQHF	TGCGCCAGCAGCCAGGGGACGGGGGAGCCCCAGCATTTT
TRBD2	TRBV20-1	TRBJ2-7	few	CSSTGTSGHEQYF	TGCAGTTCCACCGGGACTAGCGGGCACGAGCAGTACTTC
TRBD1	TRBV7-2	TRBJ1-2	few	CAIMYAGGNYGYTF	TGTGCCATCATGTATGCAGGGGGGAACTATGGCTACACCTTC
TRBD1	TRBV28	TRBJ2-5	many	CASSTGQKETQYF	TGTGCCAGCAGTACGGGACAGAAAGAGACCCAGTACTTC